This T cell receptor beta chain originates from a study of blood T cell repertoires in COVID-19. Study details: The origin of the acute and convalescent COVID-19 samples was the United States, Italy and Spain.

TCRdb keeps only in-frame clones here, not all; method: immunoSEQ multiplex PCR. The sample records a few hundred thousand clones, roughly 87% being singletons. The CDR3 extends over 14 amino acids. V shed 5 bases and J shed 3 bases, with 12 bases lying between them. Germline CDR1 is SEHNR and CDR2 is FQNEAQ (reference sequence). The sequence was collected from a man aged 18 to 35 with active or convalescent COVID-19. The sequenced material came from peripheral blood. The rearrangement joins TRBV7-9 to TRBJ2-3; D not resolved. The CDR3 bases are TGTGCCAGCAGCATCCTTCTTGTTACAGATACGCAGTATTTT. The encoded protein is CASSILLVTDTQYF.